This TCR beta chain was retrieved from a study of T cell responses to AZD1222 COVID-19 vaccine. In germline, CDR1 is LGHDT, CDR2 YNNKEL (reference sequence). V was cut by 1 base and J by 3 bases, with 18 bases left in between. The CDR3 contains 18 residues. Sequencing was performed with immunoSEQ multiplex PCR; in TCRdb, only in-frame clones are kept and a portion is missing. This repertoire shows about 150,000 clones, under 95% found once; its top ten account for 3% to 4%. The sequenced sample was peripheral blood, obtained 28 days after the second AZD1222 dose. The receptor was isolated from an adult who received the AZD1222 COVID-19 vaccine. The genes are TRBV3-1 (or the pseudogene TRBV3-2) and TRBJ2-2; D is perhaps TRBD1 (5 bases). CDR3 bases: TGTGCCAGCAGCCAAGGGGGTGGGTTCAGGGCCTACACCGGGGAGCTGTTTTTT. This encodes CASSQGGGFRAYTGELFF.